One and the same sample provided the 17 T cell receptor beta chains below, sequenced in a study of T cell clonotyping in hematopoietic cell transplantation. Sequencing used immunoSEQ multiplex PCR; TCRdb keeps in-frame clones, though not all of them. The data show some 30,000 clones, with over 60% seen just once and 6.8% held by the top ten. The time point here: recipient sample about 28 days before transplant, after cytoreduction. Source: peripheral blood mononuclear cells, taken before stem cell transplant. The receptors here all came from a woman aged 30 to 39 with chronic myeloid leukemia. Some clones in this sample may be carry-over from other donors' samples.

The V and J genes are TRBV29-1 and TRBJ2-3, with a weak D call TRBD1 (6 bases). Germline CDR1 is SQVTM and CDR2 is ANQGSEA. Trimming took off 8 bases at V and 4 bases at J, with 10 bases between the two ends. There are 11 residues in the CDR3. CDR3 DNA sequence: TGCAGCCAGGGGAGAGCAGATACGCAGTATTTT. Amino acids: CSQGRADTQYF.

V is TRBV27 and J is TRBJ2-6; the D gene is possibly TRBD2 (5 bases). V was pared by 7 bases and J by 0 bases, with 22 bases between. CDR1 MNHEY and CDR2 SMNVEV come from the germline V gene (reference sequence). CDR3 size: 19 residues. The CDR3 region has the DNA TGTGCCAGCACCCCCGTTTACGCGGGCCGGCGCTCTGGGGCCAACGTCCTGACTTTC. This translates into CASTPVYAGRRSGANVLTF.

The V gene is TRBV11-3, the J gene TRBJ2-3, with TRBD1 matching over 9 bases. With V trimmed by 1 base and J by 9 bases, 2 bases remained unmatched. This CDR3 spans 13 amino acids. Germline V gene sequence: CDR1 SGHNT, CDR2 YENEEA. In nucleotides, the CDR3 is TGTGCCAGCAGCTTAGGGGGGACAGGGACGCAGTATTTT. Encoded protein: CASSLGGTGTQYF.

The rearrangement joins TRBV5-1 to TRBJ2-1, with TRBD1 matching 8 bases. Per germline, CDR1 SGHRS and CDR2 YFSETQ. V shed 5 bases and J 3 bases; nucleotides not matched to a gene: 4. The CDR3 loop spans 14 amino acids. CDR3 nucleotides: TGCGCCAGCAGAGTGGGACAGGACTACAATGAGCAGTTCTTC. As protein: CASRVGQDYNEQFF.

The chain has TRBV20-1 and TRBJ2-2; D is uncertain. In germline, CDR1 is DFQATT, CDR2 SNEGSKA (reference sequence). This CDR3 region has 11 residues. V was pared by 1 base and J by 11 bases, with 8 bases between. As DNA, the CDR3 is TGCAGTGCTAGAGTCCGAAGAGAGCTGTTTTTT. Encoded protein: CSARVRRELFF.

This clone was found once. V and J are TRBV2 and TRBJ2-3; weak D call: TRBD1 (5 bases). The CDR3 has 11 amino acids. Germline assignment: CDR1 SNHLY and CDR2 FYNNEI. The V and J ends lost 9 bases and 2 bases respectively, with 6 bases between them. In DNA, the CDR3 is TGTGCCAGAGGGGACACAGATACGCAGTATTTT. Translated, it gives CARGDTDTQYF.

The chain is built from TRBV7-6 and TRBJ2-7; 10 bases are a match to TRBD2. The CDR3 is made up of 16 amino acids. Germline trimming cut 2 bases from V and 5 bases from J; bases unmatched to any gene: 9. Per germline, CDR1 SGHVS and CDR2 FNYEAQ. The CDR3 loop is CASSLRLLAGEDEQYF. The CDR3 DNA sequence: TGTGCCAGCAGCTTAAGGCTCCTAGCGGGGGAGGACGAGCAGTACTTC.

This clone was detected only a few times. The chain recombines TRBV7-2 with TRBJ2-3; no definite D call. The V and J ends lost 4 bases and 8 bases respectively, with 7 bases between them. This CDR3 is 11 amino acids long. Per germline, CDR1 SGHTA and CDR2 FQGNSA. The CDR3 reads CASSSNATQYF. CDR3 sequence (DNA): TGTGCCAGCAGCTCAAATGCTACGCAGTATTTT.

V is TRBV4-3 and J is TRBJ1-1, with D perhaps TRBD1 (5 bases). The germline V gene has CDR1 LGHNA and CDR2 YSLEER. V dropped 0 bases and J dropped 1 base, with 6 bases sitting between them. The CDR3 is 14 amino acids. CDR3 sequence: CASSQDGGNTEAFF. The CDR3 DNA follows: TGCGCCAGCAGCCAAGATGGGGGGAACACTGAAGCTTTCTTT.

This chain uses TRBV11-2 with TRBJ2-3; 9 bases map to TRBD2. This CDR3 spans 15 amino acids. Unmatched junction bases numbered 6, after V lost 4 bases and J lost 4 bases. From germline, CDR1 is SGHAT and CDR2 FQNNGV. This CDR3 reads CASSSSGGLADTQYF. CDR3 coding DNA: TGTGCCAGCAGCTCGAGCGGGGGGCTCGCAGATACGCAGTATTTT. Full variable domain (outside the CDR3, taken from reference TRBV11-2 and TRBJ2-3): EAGVAQSPRYKIIEKRQSVAFWCNPISGHATLYWYQQILGQGPKLLIQFQNNGVVDDSQLPKDRFSAERLKGVDSTLKIQPAKLEDSAVYLCASSSSGGLADTQYFGPGTRLTVL.

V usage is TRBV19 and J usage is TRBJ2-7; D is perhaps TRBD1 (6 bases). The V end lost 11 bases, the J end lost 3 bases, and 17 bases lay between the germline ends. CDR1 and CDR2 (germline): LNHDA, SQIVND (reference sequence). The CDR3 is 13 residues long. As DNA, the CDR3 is TGTGCCCGGAAGAGGACAGCGCTCTACGAGCAGTACTTC. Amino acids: CARKRTALYEQYF.

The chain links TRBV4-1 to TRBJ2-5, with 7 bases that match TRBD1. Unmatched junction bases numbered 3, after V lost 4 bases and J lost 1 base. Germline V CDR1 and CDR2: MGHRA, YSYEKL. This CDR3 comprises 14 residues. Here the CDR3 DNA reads TGCGCCAGCAGCCCGACAGGGTTCCAAGAGACCCAGTACTTC. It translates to CASSPTGFQETQYF.

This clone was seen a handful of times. The CDR3 bases are TGTGCCTGGGGAAACGGGGGGTCTAGCACAGATACGCAGTATTTT. Its translation is CAWGNGGSSTDTQYF. J is TRBJ2-3 and V is TRBV30; TRBD2 aligns across 7 bases. CDR3 length equals 15 residues. With V trimmed by 5 bases and J by 0 bases, 8 bases remained unmatched. Looked up from germline, CDR1 is GTSNPN and CDR2 is SVGIG (reference sequence).

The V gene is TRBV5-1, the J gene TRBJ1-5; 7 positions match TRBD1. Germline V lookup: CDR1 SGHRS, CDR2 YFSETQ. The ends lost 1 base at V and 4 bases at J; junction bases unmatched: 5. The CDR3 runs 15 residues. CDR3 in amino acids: CASSLLGTENQPQHF. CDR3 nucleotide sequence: TGCGCCAGCAGCTTGCTTGGGACAGAGAATCAGCCCCAGCATTTT. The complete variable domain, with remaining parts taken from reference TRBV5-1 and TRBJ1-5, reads KAGVTQTPRYLIKTRGQQVTLSCSPISGHRSVSWYQQTPGQGLQFLFEYFSETQRNKGNFPGRFSGRQFSNSRSEMNVSTLELGDSALYLCASSLLGTENQPQHFGDGTRLSIL.

CDR3 region: CASSLDIRGQMYEQYV. The CDR3 DNA follows: TGTGCCAGCAGCTTAGATATACGCGGGCAGATGTACGAGCAGTACGTC. The V gene is TRBV11-2, the J gene TRBJ2-7, with D possibly matching TRBD2 (5 bases). Germline V CDR1 and CDR2: SGHAT, FQNNGV. The CDR3 is 16 amino acids. V was cut by 0 bases and J by 4 bases, with 16 bases left in between.

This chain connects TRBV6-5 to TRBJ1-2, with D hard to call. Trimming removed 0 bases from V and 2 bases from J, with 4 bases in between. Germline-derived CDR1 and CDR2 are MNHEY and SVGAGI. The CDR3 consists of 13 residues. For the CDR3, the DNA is TGTGCCAGCAGTTACTCGAGGAACTATGGCTACACCTTC. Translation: CASSYSRNYGYTF.

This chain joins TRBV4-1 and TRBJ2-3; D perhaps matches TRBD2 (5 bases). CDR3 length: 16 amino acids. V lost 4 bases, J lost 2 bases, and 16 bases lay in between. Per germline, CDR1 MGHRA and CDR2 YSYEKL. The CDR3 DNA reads TGCGCCAGCAGCCCCGGGGAACAGCCTTACACAGATACGCAGTATTTT. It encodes CASSPGEQPYTDTQYF.